This is a list of T cell receptor beta chains from one sample in a study of blood T cell repertoires in COVID-19. Produced via immunoSEQ multiplex PCR; TCRdb's table is partial and in-frame only. The sample has some 200,000 clones; around 84% are singletons. Sequencing was carried out using peripheral blood. The source is a man aged 80 or over with acute or convalescent COVID-19. Both conserved end residues are part of each CDR3. Each record gives: J gene, D gene, V gene, clone size, CDR3 DNA, CDR3 protein. The D gene is left open where the match is weak. Some rows mark clone size as missing; the rest say once, few, many or name a class of expanded clone.

TRBJ2-3,.,TRBV2,.,TGTGCCAGCAGTGTTTCGGGAGGCACAGATACGCAGTATTTT,CASSVSGGTDTQYF
TRBJ1-4,.,TRBV13,.,TGTGCCAGCAGCTTAGTACAGGAAAAACTGTTTTTT,CASSLVQEKLFF
TRBJ2-1,.,TRBV13,.,TGTGCCAGCAGCCCCGCCTGGGGGGTTAGTGAGCAGTTCTTC,CASSPAWGVSEQFF
TRBJ1-2,.,TRBV19,once,TGTGCCAGTAGTATAGATCAGGGGAGAGTTGGCTACACCTTC,CASSIDQGRVGYTF
TRBJ1-4,.,TRBV25-1,.,TGTGCCAGCAGTGACAGACAGATCGGAAAACTGTTTTTT,CASSDRQIGKLFF
TRBJ2-7,.,TRBV21-1,.,TGTGCCAGCAGCAAAAGACTAGCTGGGGCGGTGGGGGGTAGCTCCTACGAGCAGTACTTC,CASSKRLAGAVGGSSYEQYF
TRBJ1-3,.,TRBV7-8,.,TGTGCCAGCAGCCTAACATTGACAGCTGGAAACACCATATATTTT,CASSLTLTAGNTIYF
TRBJ1-3,.,TRBV18,.,TGTGCCAGCTCACCACCGAACAGTCCTTTATCTGGAAACACCATATATTTT,CASSPPNSPLSGNTIYF
TRBJ1-3,.,TRBV30,.,TGTGCCTGGAGTGGACACCCTGGAAACACCATATATTTT,CAWSGHPGNTIYF
TRBJ1-2,.,TRBV24-1,.,TGTGCCACCAGTGGCAGGGCAGATAACTATGGCTACACCTTC,CATSGRADNYGYTF
TRBJ1-2,.,TRBV19,.,TGTGCCAGTAGTACCTCAGTAACAAGTGGCTACACCTTC,CASSTSVTSGYTF
TRBJ2-1,TRBD2,TRBV5-1,once,TGCGCCAGCAGCTGGGGACTAGCGATCTACAATGAGCAGTTCTTC,CASSWGLAIYNEQFF
TRBJ2-7,TRBD2,TRBV2,few,TGTGCCAGCAGTGTGAGCGGGATCCCTTCCTACGAGCAGTACTTC,CASSVSGIPSYEQYF
TRBJ2-3,TRBD2,TRBV4-3,.,TGCGCCAGCAGCCAAGAGTATGGGACTAGCGGTGCGGGTAGCACAGATACGCAGTATTTT,CASSQEYGTSGAGSTDTQYF
TRBJ2-5,TRBD1,TRBV5-1,.,TGCGCCAGCAGCCCGACAGGGGAGGAGACCCAGTACTTC,CASSPTGEETQYF
TRBJ2-5,TRBD2,TRBV5-4,few,TGTGCCAGCAGGTCGGGACTAGTTGAGACCCAGTACTTC,CASRSGLVETQYF
TRBJ2-3,TRBD1,TRBV29-1,.,TGCAGCGTTGACCCCACAGGGGGCACAGATACGCAGTATTTT,CSVDPTGGTDTQYF
TRBJ1-5,TRBD1,TRBV28,once,TGTGCCAGCAGTTTATTAACAGGGGGCGGTCAGCCCCAGCATTTT,CASSLLTGGGQPQHF
TRBJ2-4,TRBD2,TRBV28,.,TGTGCCAGCAGTTTTGCCGGATGGCCGGGGGGCAAAAACATTCAGTACTTC,CASSFAGWPGGKNIQYF
TRBJ1-1,.,TRBV7-2,.,TGTGCCAGCAGCTCCCGGGGGGCCGGCCCTGAAGCTTTCTTT,CASSSRGAGPEAFF
TRBJ2-1,.,TRBV28,.,TGTGCCAGCAGTTTACTGGGGGGGCGGGATGAGCAGTTCTTC,CASSLLGGRDEQFF
TRBJ2-7,TRBD2,TRBV28,.,TGTGCCTGCTGGTTGACTAGCGGGAGGGCGGGGTACGAGCAGTACTTC,CACWLTSGRAGYEQYF
TRBJ2-7,.,TRBV5-8,.,TGTGCCTCCCCAACCTGGACACCGCATAGGGGGACACCAGCCGACGAGCAGTACTTC,CASPTWTPHRGTPADEQYF
TRBJ2-4,.,TRBV7-9,once,TGTGCCAGCAGCCGCGCGATAACCAAAAACATTCAGTACTTC,CASSRAITKNIQYF
TRBJ1-1,.,TRBV5-5,few,TGTGCCAGCAGCTTGGCCTGGCAGGGGAACACTGAAGCTTTCTTT,CASSLAWQGNTEAFF
TRBJ2-5,.,TRBV4-1,.,TGCGCCAGCAGCCAAGCTTTGTCGGCGGCGGAGACCCAGTACTTC,CASSQALSAAETQYF
TRBJ2-2,.,TRBV19,.,TGTGCCAGTAGTATCCTCAGGACCGGGGAGCTGTTTTTT,CASSILRTGELFF
TRBJ2-1,TRBD2,TRBV14,.,TGTGCCAGCAGCCAAGCCGCGGGAGGGTATAATGAGCAGTTCTTC,CASSQAAGGYNEQFF
TRBJ1-6,.,TRBV7-3,.,TGTGCCAGCAGCTTAACCGGACAGCGCACGTCACCCCTCCACTTT,CASSLTGQRTSPLHF
TRBJ1-4,TRBD1,TRBV3-1/TRBV3-2,once,TGTGCCAGCAGCCCGACAGGGGGTAATGAAAAACTGTTTTTT,CASSPTGGNEKLFF
TRBJ2-7,.,TRBV7-9,.,TGTGCCAGCAGCCCGAGACAGAGCTCCTACGAGCAGTACTTC,CASSPRQSSYEQYF